Listed here is a single T cell receptor (beta chain). Sequenced by immunoSEQ multiplex PCR; TCRdb stores in-frame clones only, minus some. This table has more than 120,000 clones, about 90% appearing once. CDR3 length equals 11 residues. Germline V gene data show CDR1 as MGHRA and CDR2 as YSYEKL. The ends were cut back, 1 base at V and 5 bases at J, with 1 base in the middle. The data originate from a study of control samples from healthy donors and cancer patients. The chain combines TRBV4-1 with TRBJ2-3; D is unclear. Sequencing was carried out using blood. This clonotype was obtained from a young man in good health. The CDR3 sequence is CASSQGDTQYF. The CDR3 coding sequence is TGCGCCAGCAGCCAAGGAGATACGCAGTATTTT.